These 17 T cell receptor beta chains came from one sample sequenced in a study of blood T cell repertoires in COVID-19. Some clones are missing from TCRdb's copy, which holds only in-frame ones; the method was immunoSEQ multiplex PCR. The sample holds more than 45,000 clones, roughly 80% seen once. The sample comprised peripheral blood. Receptor source: an older woman with acute or convalescent COVID-19.

This clone was picked up one time. The V gene is TRBV4-2, the J gene TRBJ2-1; perhaps TRBD1 as D (6 bases). The germline V and J ends were trimmed by 4 bases and 4 bases, with 14 bases remaining between them. In germline, CDR1 is LGHNA, CDR2 YNFKEQ. This CDR3 comprises 15 residues. CDR3 amino acids: CASSPYTDRYNEQFF. CDR3 bases: TGTGCCAGCAGCCCTTATACGGACAGATACAATGAGCAGTTCTTC.

This clone was seen only a few times. V and J are TRBV6-6 and TRBJ2-6; maybe TRBD2 (6 bases). Germline assignment: CDR1 MNHNY and CDR2 SVGAGI (reference sequence). V gave up 4 bases and J gave up 0 bases, with 10 bases separating them. The CDR3 spans 16 residues. The CDR3 sequence: CASSWEDYSGANVLTF. CDR3 bases: TGTGCCAGCAGTTGGGAGGATTACTCTGGGGCCAACGTCCTGACTTTC.

The rearrangement uses TRBV10-1 and TRBJ2-3; D ambiguous. The CDR3 consists of 13 residues. CDR1 is WNHNN, CDR2 SYGVQD, per germline (reference sequence). Trimming removed 2 bases from V and 1 base from J, with 4 bases in between. CDR3: CASSEAGTDTQYF. CDR3 coding DNA: TGCGCCAGCAGTGAGGCGGGCACAGATACGCAGTATTTT.

The rearrangement links TRBV21-1 to TRBJ2-2; no DNA check was done on the table's D call, TRBD1. TRBV21-1 is marked as a pseudogene. The CDR3 is 18 amino acids. The CDR3 region has the DNA TGTGCCAGCAGCAATCGTCCCGGGACAAGCCCAGAGACCGGGGAGCTGTTTTTT. It yields the protein CASSNRPGTSPETGELFF.

The CDR3 sequence is CASSLDSLFEPLHF. For the CDR3, the DNA is TGTGCCAGCAGCTTGGATAGTTTATTCGAGCCCCTCCACTTT. The chain joins TRBV5-4 to TRBJ1-6, with no clear D. The V and J ends lost 0 bases and 13 bases respectively, with 14 bases between them. CDR1 and CDR2 (germline): SGHNT, YYREEE (reference sequence). The CDR3 has 14 residues.

The chain employs TRBV9 and TRBJ2-2; 14 bases fit TRBD2. V gave up 4 bases and J gave up 7 bases; unmatched junction bases: 6. CDR1 is SGDLS, CDR2 YYNGEE, per germline. CDR3 size: 16 residues. The CDR3 protein is CASSLTSGGAIGELFF. CDR3 bases: TGTGCCAGCAGCTTGACTAGCGGGGGGGCCATCGGGGAGCTGTTTTTT.

This rearrangement joins TRBV10-3 to TRBJ2-3, with TRBD1 identical over 8 bases. This CDR3 contains 14 residues. With 10 bases clipped from V and 2 bases from J, the junction kept 8 bases outside the gene matches. CDR1 is ENHRY, CDR2 SYGVKD, per germline. Here the CDR3 reads CATGGGFATDTQYF. The CDR3 DNA reads as TGTGCCACAGGGGGCGGGTTTGCCACAGATACGCAGTATTTT.

The chain uses TRBV10-1 and TRBJ2-7, with 7 bases fitting TRBD1. CDR3 length: 11 amino acids. V shed 11 bases and J 3 bases; nucleotides not matched to a gene: 4. Germline CDR1 reads WNHNN; CDR2 reads SYGVQD (reference sequence). The DNA for the CDR3 is TGCGCCGGACCAGGGGGCTACGAGCAGTACTTC. Its protein product is CAGPGGYEQYF.

CDR3 DNA: TGTGCCAGCAGTACCGGACAGGGAGGTAGCAATCAGCCCCAGCATTTT. This encodes CASSTGQGGSNQPQHF. The gene calls are TRBV2 and TRBJ1-5, with 8 bases identical to TRBD1. The junction had 6 bases not matched to a gene; V was cut back by 5 bases and J by 0 bases. The CDR3 is 16 residues long. Germline loops: CDR1 SNHLY, CDR2 FYNNEI.

This sequence joins TRBV18 and TRBJ1-2, with 10 bases aligning to TRBD1. The V gene end was trimmed by 5 bases and the J gene end by 7 bases; junction bases not matched to a gene: 10. Germline V gene sequence: CDR1 KGHSH, CDR2 LQKENI. CDR3 length: 15 amino acids. The CDR3 loop reads CASSTGTGDRSGYTF. The CDR3 DNA sequence: TGTGCCAGCTCAACCGGGACAGGGGATAGATCTGGCTACACCTTC.

The CDR3 DNA reads as TGTGCCAGCAGCTCGGGACTAGCGGGGGACGAGCAGTACTTC. It yields the protein CASSSGLAGDEQYF. This chain links TRBV7-3 with TRBJ2-7, with TRBD2 identical over 14 bases. V dropped 4 bases and J dropped 5; count of bases not matched to a gene: 1. This CDR3 spans 14 amino acids. Germline values: CDR1 SGHTA, CDR2 FQGTGA.

The J gene is TRBJ1-5, the V gene TRBV5-5; 7 positions match TRBD1. Trimming at V came to 3 bases and at J to 0 bases, leaving 0 bases not matched to a gene. Germline V lookup: CDR1 SGHKS, CDR2 YYEKEE (reference sequence). The CDR3 is 14 residues long. The CDR3 DNA is TGTGCCAGCAGCTGGGACAGTAGCAATCAGCCCCAGCATTTT. Translating it yields CASSWDSSNQPQHF.

The chain has TRBV7-3 and TRBJ2-3, with D possibly being TRBD1 (8 bases). Between the trimmed V and J ends, which lost 2 bases and 3 bases, there was a span of 15 bases. From germline, CDR1 is SGHTA and CDR2 FQGTGA. The CDR3 is 16 residues long. The CDR3 protein is CASSLEQGGRTDTQYF. The CDR3 region has the DNA TGTGCCAGCAGCTTAGAACAGGGGGGGAGGACAGATACGCAGTATTTT.

The CDR3 reads CASSEDGTGFYGYTF. The CDR3 nucleotides are TGTGCCAGCAGTGAAGACGGGACAGGGTTCTATGGCTACACCTTC. The chain combines TRBV6-1 with TRBJ1-2; TRBD1 aligns across 9 bases. Trimming removed 1 base from V and 4 bases from J; junction bases left unmatched: 4. From germline, CDR1 is MNHNS and CDR2 SASEGT. The CDR3 contains 15 residues.

J is TRBJ2-2 and V is TRBV5-1; weak D call: TRBD1 (5 bases). From germline, CDR1 is SGHRS and CDR2 YFSETQ. The germline V and J ends were trimmed by 0 bases and 2 bases, with 8 bases remaining between them. The CDR3 covers 15 residues. The CDR3 DNA sequence: TGCGCCAGCAGCTTGGACAGGCTAAACACCGGGGAGCTGTTTTTT. Amino acid sequence: CASSLDRLNTGELFF.

The chain links TRBV5-6 to TRBJ1-3; D is unclear. Trimming shortened V by 4 bases and J by 0 bases, and 8 bases separated the two germline ends. The CDR3 loop spans 14 amino acids. Germline-derived CDR1 and CDR2 are SGHDT and YYEEEE. In nucleotides, the CDR3 is TGTGCCAGCAGCACCACCGGCTCTGGAAACACCATATATTTT. Protein product: CASSTTGSGNTIYF.

This clone was seen just once. The CDR3 coding sequence is TGTGCCAGCAGCCGGTGGACGGGGACTGAAGCTTTCTTT. This codes for CASSRWTGTEAFF. The rearrangement links TRBV6-5 to TRBJ1-1; D is unclear. This CDR3 comprises 13 residues. From germline, CDR1 is MNHEY and CDR2 SVGAGI. The germline V and J ends were trimmed by 6 bases and 5 bases, with 13 bases remaining between them.